Each of the 18 T cell receptor beta chains below was sequenced from the same sample in a study of blood T cell repertoires in COVID-19. The protocol was immunoSEQ multiplex PCR, while the TCRdb copy is restricted to in-frame clones and leaves out a portion. The sample records over 250,000 clones, 91% being singletons. The sequenced material came from peripheral blood. The receptors come from a person under 35 with COVID-19, enrolled during active disease.

In DNA form, the CDR3 reads TGCGCCAGCAGCCCCCAGGGGGCCGGTTCTGGAAACACCATATATTTT. Protein sequence: CASSPQGAGSGNTIYF. The chain is built from TRBV5-1 and TRBJ1-3; 8 bases are a match to TRBD1. V dropped 4 bases and J dropped 1; count of bases not matched to a gene: 7. The CDR3 sequence is 16 residues long. Germline loops: CDR1 SGHRS, CDR2 YFSETQ.

This chain joins TRBV10-3 and TRBJ2-5, with 7 bases that match TRBD1. Germline V gives CDR1 ENHRY, CDR2 SYGVKD. Trimming cost V 6 bases and J 4 bases; bases outside gene matches: 11. The CDR3 spans 15 residues. The CDR3, as DNA: TGTGCCATCAGCACACCCGACAGGGTTCGAGAGACCCAGTACTTC. As protein: CAISTPDRVRETQYF.

The chain links TRBV5-1 to TRBJ2-5; TRBD2 might be the D (5 bases). Trimming took 3 bases from V and 3 from J, leaving 18 bases between them. CDR3 length: 16 amino acids. From germline, CDR1 is SGHRS and CDR2 YFSETQ. The CDR3 nucleotides are TGCGCCAGCAGCTGGGAGCATACGGGTCTTAAAGAGACCCAGTACTTC. Translating it yields CASSWEHTGLKETQYF. Combining the CDR3 with reference TRBV5-1 and TRBJ2-5 gives the whole variable domain KAGVTQTPRYLIKTRGQQVTLSCSPISGHRSVSWYQQTPGQGLQFLFEYFSETQRNKGNFPGRFSGRQFSNSRSEMNVSTLELGDSALYLCASSWEHTGLKETQYFGPGTRLLVL.

This chain uses TRBV19 with TRBJ1-4, with D possibly matching TRBD1 (6 bases). The CDR3 runs 15 residues. Germline V gene data show CDR1 as LNHDA and CDR2 as SQIVND (reference sequence). The germline V and J ends were trimmed by 5 bases and 4 bases, with 14 bases remaining between them. The CDR3 DNA sequence: TGTGCCAGTAGTCCACCCCCCAGGGGTAATGAAAAACTGTTTTTT. Translating it yields CASSPPPRGNEKLFF.

J is TRBJ2-1 and V is TRBV6-2 or TRBV6-3, with TRBD2 matching over 8 bases. This CDR3 contains 15 residues. The germline CDR1 and CDR2 sequences are MNHEY and SVGEGT. V lost 6 bases and J lost 8; bases outside the gene matches: 12. The CDR3 nucleotides read TGTGCCAGCAGCCATCCCCGGGGGGGAGACCATGAGCAGTTCTTC. Protein sequence: CASSHPRGGDHEQFF.

This clone was recorded a few times. The chain carries TRBV6-1 and TRBJ1-6; a possible D gene is TRBD1 (6 bases). Trimming cost V 4 bases and J 0 bases, with 19 bases left between them. The CDR3 extends over 19 amino acids. CDR1 and CDR2 (germline): MNHNS, SASEGT. The CDR3 here is CASSAPSDRPSSYNSPLHF. For the CDR3, the DNA is TGTGCCAGCAGTGCCCCTTCTGACAGGCCCAGCTCCTATAATTCACCCCTCCACTTT.

The chain has TRBV4-3 and TRBJ1-3; no definite D call. CDR1 LGHNA and CDR2 YSLEER come from the germline V gene. This CDR3 comprises 15 residues. V was clipped by 1 base and J by 0 bases, with 7 bases between them. The CDR3 loop is CASSQGAISGNTIYF. CDR3 DNA: TGCGCCAGCAGCCAAGGGGCCATCTCTGGAAACACCATATATTTT.

The rearrangement links TRBV3-1 (or the pseudogene TRBV3-2) to TRBJ2-5, with 9 bases aligning to TRBD1. V dropped 3 bases and J dropped 5; count of bases not matched to a gene: 10. CDR3 length: 16 residues. CDR1 and CDR2 from the germline V gene are LGHDT and YNNKEL (reference sequence). The CDR3 reads CASSQMGQGVEETQYF. In DNA, the CDR3 is TGTGCCAGCAGCCAGATGGGACAGGGCGTGGAGGAGACCCAGTACTTC.

This chain uses TRBV9 with TRBJ2-1; 15 bases match TRBD2. Germline assignment: CDR1 SGDLS and CDR2 YYNGEE. The V gene end was trimmed by 0 bases and the J gene end by 5 bases; junction bases not matched to a gene: 6. The CDR3 has 18 amino acids. This CDR3 reads CASSVGGGLAGGDNEQFF. The CDR3 region has the DNA TGTGCCAGCAGCGTAGGGGGGGGACTAGCGGGAGGTGACAATGAGCAGTTCTTC.

This chain links TRBV24-1 with TRBJ1-2; possibly TRBD1 for D (5 bases). The germline gives CDR1 KGHDR, CDR2 SFDVKD. CDR3 length: 14 amino acids. V lost 4 bases, J lost 4 bases, and 12 bases lay in between. The CDR3 DNA is TGTGCCACCAGTGACTCCAGGGTGGGCTATGGCTACACCTTC. It yields the protein CATSDSRVGYGYTF.

The J gene is TRBJ1-1, the V gene TRBV2; D gene ambiguous. The CDR3 loop spans 11 amino acids. Trimming pared 6 bases from V and 6 bases from J, leaving 8 bases between. Germline lookup yields CDR1 SNHLY and CDR2 FYNNEI. The CDR3 sequence is CASSHLAEAFF. CDR3 coding DNA: TGTGCCAGCAGCCACTTGGCTGAAGCTTTCTTT.

The gene calls are TRBV5-1 and TRBJ2-1, with D possibly being TRBD2 (6 bases). V lost 4 bases and J lost 0, with 14 bases in between. The CDR3 covers 16 residues. CDR1 and CDR2 from the germline V gene are SGHRS and YFSETQ. The CDR3 region is CASSPKSSVSYNEQFF. The CDR3 DNA sequence: TGCGCCAGCAGCCCCAAATCTAGCGTCTCCTACAATGAGCAGTTCTTC.

This clone has more than one count but fewer than ten. The rearrangement uses TRBV18 and TRBJ1-4, with TRBD1 as a possible D gene (6 bases). The CDR3 consists of 14 residues. The germline gives CDR1 KGHSH, CDR2 LQKENI. V was clipped by 3 bases and J by 8 bases, with 13 bases between them. CDR3 protein: CASSPYRDNEKLFF. CDR3 in DNA: TGTGCCAGCTCACCCTACAGGGATAACGAAAAACTGTTTTTT.

The chain carries TRBV24-1 and TRBJ1-2; the match to TRBD1 covers 9 bases. Trimming at V came to 5 bases and at J to 2 bases, leaving 5 bases not matched to a gene. CDR3 length: 15 residues. Germline V lookup: CDR1 KGHDR, CDR2 SFDVKD. This CDR3 reads CATSGWTGENYGYTF. The DNA of the CDR3 is TGTGCCACCAGTGGTTGGACAGGGGAGAACTATGGCTACACCTTC.

The chain carries TRBV5-6 and TRBJ1-1; D perhaps matches TRBD1 (5 bases). The CDR3 has 13 residues. The germline V gene encodes CDR1 SGHDT and CDR2 YYEEEE. Trimming took 4 bases from V and 0 from J, leaving 7 bases between them. The CDR3 loop is CASSLTVNTEAFF. The CDR3 DNA reads as TGTGCCAGCAGCCTGACAGTGAACACTGAAGCTTTCTTT.

V is TRBV9 and J is TRBJ2-7; 7 bases match TRBD2. Germline V CDR1 and CDR2: SGDLS, YYNGEE. CDR3 length: 13 amino acids. The junction had 7 bases not matched to a gene; V was cut back by 3 bases and J by 7 bases. The CDR3 DNA reads as TGTGCCAGCAGCGACTCCTGGGGGGGAGAGCAGTACTTC. It codes for CASSDSWGGEQYF.

The chain combines TRBV3-1 (or the pseudogene TRBV3-2) with TRBJ2-7; tentative D call: TRBD2 (5 bases). The V gene lost 4 bases and the J gene lost 2 bases, with 12 bases spanning the gap. Per the germline V gene, CDR1 is LGHDT and CDR2 is YNNKEL (reference sequence). CDR3 length: 14 amino acids. The CDR3 here is CASSRELGPYEQYF. The CDR3 DNA follows: TGTGCCAGCAGCCGGGAGCTCGGACCCTACGAGCAGTACTTC.

This CDR3 reads CASSLGQANYGYTF. The CDR3 DNA is TGTGCCAGCAGCTTAGGACAGGCTAACTATGGCTACACCTTC. The chain uses TRBV7-9 and TRBJ1-2; D may be TRBD1 (6 bases). This CDR3 has 14 residues. CDR1 is SEHNR and CDR2 is FQNEAQ in the germline V gene (reference sequence). V dropped 1 base and J dropped 0 bases, with 6 bases sitting between them.